This T cell receptor (beta chain) appears in the sequencing data of a study of blood T cell repertoires in COVID-19. Study context: Spain, Italy and the United States supplied samples that represented acute and convalescent COVID-19.

Per the authors' pipeline: Reference gene primers were amplified, and this amplification served to estimate nucleated cell counts. The assay was immunoSEQ multiplex PCR, and TCRdb's table has in-frame clones only and misses some. Clone size and V and J calls were adopted from that table, with D and trimming inferred from the DNA. The sample yields 20,000 to 25,000 clones, 73% seen once. Germline CDR1 is SGHDN and CDR2 is FVKESK. Trimming shortened V by 2 bases and J by 2 bases, and 6 bases separated the two germline ends. CDR3 length: 13 amino acids. Sequencing was carried out using peripheral blood. The genes are TRBV14 and TRBJ2-5; D might be TRBD1 (5 bases). The receptor was isolated from a human donor in a cohort sampled during active or convalescent COVID-19. This CDR3 reads CASSQNRQETQYF. Written as DNA, the CDR3 is TGTGCCAGCAGCCAAAACAGGCAAGAGACCCAGTACTTC. Full variable domain (rest looked up from reference TRBV14 and TRBJ2-5): EAGVTQFPSHSVIEKGQTVTLRCDPISGHDNLYWYRRVMGKEIKFLLHFVKESKQDESGMPNNRFLAERTGGTYSTLKVQPAELEDSGVYFCASSQNRQETQYFGPGTRLLVL.